These 8 T cell receptor beta chains originate from one sample sequenced in a study of blood T cell repertoires in COVID-19. The repertoire was sequenced with immunoSEQ multiplex PCR; TCRdb's copy has only in-frame clones and lacks some. The repertoire holds a few hundred thousand clones, with less than 95% as singletons. Material for sequencing was PBMCs or T cells enriched from blood (not recorded which). The receptors here all came from a man younger than 30 who had recovered from COVID-19.

J is TRBJ1-5 and V is TRBV6-1; no firm D call. Trimming cost V 0 bases and J 1 base, with 7 bases left between them. The CDR3 consists of 15 residues. The germline V gene encodes CDR1 MNHNS and CDR2 SASEGT. The CDR3 DNA reads as TGTGCCAGCAGTGAAGCAGGAGGAAGCAATCAGCCCCAGCATTTT. Amino acids: CASSEAGGSNQPQHF.

Details on this clone: Other DNA sequences in this sample translate to the same CDR3. The rearrangement links TRBV9 to TRBJ1-1; perhaps TRBD1 as D (5 bases). V was pared by 5 bases and J by 1 base, with 9 bases between. Germline CDR1 is SGDLS and CDR2 is YYNGEE. The CDR3 consists of 13 residues. CDR3 residues: CASRGQGNTEAFF. The CDR3, as DNA: TGTGCCAGCAGAGGCCAGGGGAACACTGAAGCTTTCTTT.

This clone was seen more than once but under ten times. This chain uses TRBV6-4 with TRBJ1-1; D is unresolved. The germline V and J ends were trimmed by 3 bases and 3 bases, with 17 bases remaining between them. The CDR3 runs 16 residues. CDR1 MRHNA and CDR2 SNTAGT come from the germline V gene. The CDR3 DNA is TGTGCCAGCAGTGAGTTTCCTGAGGTATTTCACACTGAAGCTTTCTTT. It specifies CASSEFPEVFHTEAFF.

This chain uses TRBV9 with TRBJ1-2; D is perhaps TRBD1 (5 bases). CDR3 length equals 15 residues. V lost 0 bases and J lost 4, with 13 bases in between. In germline, CDR1 is SGDLS, CDR2 YYNGEE. CDR3 DNA: TGTGCCAGCAGCGTAGCTACGACAGCTGCCTATGGCTACACCTTC. It yields the protein CASSVATTAAYGYTF.

The V call is TRBV28, the J call TRBJ2-2, with D hard to call. V gave up 5 bases and J gave up 4 bases, with 20 bases separating them. CDR3 length: 17 amino acids. From germline, CDR1 is MDHEN and CDR2 SYDVKM. The CDR3 coding sequence is TGTGCCAGCAGTGCAAAACCCGAAAGATACTTCACCGGGGAGCTGTTTTTT. It codes for CASSAKPERYFTGELFF.

The V gene is TRBV6-5, the J gene TRBJ1-5; maybe TRBD1 (6 bases). V was pared by 6 bases and J by 4 bases, with 13 bases between. This CDR3 contains 14 residues. Germline V lookup: CDR1 MNHEY, CDR2 SVGAGI. The DNA for the CDR3 is TGTGCCAGCAGGGAGGGGGGGTCAAATCAGCCCCAGCATTTT. It translates to CASREGGSNQPQHF.

The chain recombines TRBV2 with TRBJ1-3; 8 nucleotides line up with TRBD1. The CDR3 is 10 residues long. V was pared by 8 bases and J by 14 bases, with 5 bases of the junction left unmatched. Germline CDR1 is SNHLY and CDR2 is FYNNEI. CDR3 region: CASLDRVVYF. DNA for the CDR3: TGTGCCAGCCTGGACAGGGTCGTATATTTT.

This chain connects TRBV6-5 to TRBJ2-7; TRBD2 might be the D (7 bases). The CDR3 totals 14 residues. V shed 6 bases and J shed 5 bases, with 17 bases lying between them. Germline assignment: CDR1 MNHEY and CDR2 SVGAGI. The CDR3 coding sequence is TGTGCCAGCAGCTCAACAGGGAGGGTGGACGAGCAGTACTTC. Translation: CASSSTGRVDEQYF.